The next 28 T cell receptor beta chains were all read from a single sample in a study of early T cells in non-severe SARS-CoV-2 infection. TCRdb fed the 5' RACE reads into MiXCR, producing one record per CDR3 protein. The table records 85,000 to 100,000 distinct CDR3 sequences, roughly 13% of them present only once. Sequencing input: whole blood. The receptors originated from an adult who was a healthcare worker with PCR-confirmed SARS-CoV-2 infection or an uninfected control (not recorded which).

This clonotype was recorded many times. The genes are TRBV27 and TRBJ2-1; D gene unclear. V was shortened by 3 bases and J by 5 bases, with 8 bases between the two germline ends. Germline CDR1 MNHEY, CDR2 SMNVEV (reference sequence). CDR3 length: 13 amino acids. The DNA of the CDR3 is TGTGCCAGCAGTTTGGCTGGGCACAATGAGCAGTTCTTC. Its translation is CASSLAGHNEQFF.

This clonotype was found many times. This rearrangement joins TRBV6-2 or TRBV6-3 to TRBJ1-2, with 10 positions matching TRBD1. Germline assignment: CDR1 MNHEY and CDR2 SVGEGT. Trimming took 5 bases from V and 4 from J; bases not matched to a gene: 7. This CDR3 has 15 residues. As DNA, the CDR3 is TGTGCCAGCAGTCCGTCCGGGACAGGGGTCTATGGCTACACCTTC. Its protein product is CASSPSGTGVYGYTF.

This clonotype was detected a few times. Here the CDR3 reads CASSSALGFYGYTF. The DNA for the CDR3 is TGTGCCAGCTCCTCGGCCTTAGGGTTCTATGGCTACACCTTC. V gene TRBV18 combines with J gene TRBJ1-2; D uncertain. The CDR3 loop spans 14 amino acids. With 6 bases removed from V and 4 bases from J, the gap between germline ends came to 15 bases. Per germline, CDR1 KGHSH and CDR2 LQKENI. Combining the CDR3 with reference TRBV18 and TRBJ1-2 gives the whole variable domain NAGVMQNPRHLVRRRGQEARLRCSPMKGHSHVYWYRQLPEEGLKFMVYLQKENIIDESGMPKERFSAEFPKEGPSILRIQQVVRGDSAAYFCASSSALGFYGYTFGSGTRLTVV.

This chain connects TRBV7-9 to TRBJ1-1, with D uncertain. Germline CDR1 SEHNR, CDR2 FQNEAQ (reference sequence). CDR3 size: 13 residues. The germline V and J ends were trimmed by 8 bases and 4 bases, with 14 bases remaining between them. The CDR3 is CASAVGRSTEAFF. The DNA of the CDR3 is TGTGCCAGCGCTGTTGGCAGAAGCACTGAAGCTTTCTTT.

This clonotype appeared many times. The V call is TRBV19, the J call TRBJ2-6; D is undetermined. Germline loops: CDR1 LNHDA, CDR2 SQIVND (reference sequence). Deletions cut 3 bases from V and 4 bases from J, with 10 bases between. The CDR3 length is 15 residues. CDR3 nucleotide sequence: TGTGCCAGTAGTATCAAAGCCGCCGGGGCCAACGTCCTGACTTTC. Translated, it gives CASSIKAAGANVLTF.

This clonotype was picked up a small number of times. V gene TRBV6-5 combines with J gene TRBJ2-7; TRBD1 aligns across 8 bases. V shed 5 bases and J 4 bases; nucleotides not matched to a gene: 7. This CDR3 spans 14 amino acids. Germline-derived CDR1 and CDR2 are MNHEY and SVGAGI. The CDR3 DNA reads as TGTGCCAGCAGTGTACGGACAGGGAGATACGAGCAGTACTTC. Its protein product is CASSVRTGRYEQYF.

The chain joins TRBV4-2 to TRBJ2-7, with D possibly being TRBD1 (6 bases). The germline V and J ends were trimmed by 0 bases and 2 bases, with 14 bases remaining between them. CDR1 and CDR2 from the germline V gene are LGHNA and YNFKEQ. This CDR3 region has 16 residues. The CDR3 DNA reads TGTGCCAGCAGCCAAGATTGGGGACACGATACCTACGAGCAGTACTTC. It is translated as CASSQDWGHDTYEQYF.

Comment on this clonotype: This may stem from a read error, because a much larger clone lies one nucleotide away. The J gene is TRBJ1-2, the V gene TRBV25-1, with a possible D match to TRBD1 (5 bases). The CDR3 is 15 amino acids. V lost 3 bases and J lost 4, with 15 bases in between. Germline V gene data show CDR1 as MGHDK and CDR2 as SYGVNS. CDR3 residues: CASSDSLTGPYGYTF. The DNA for the CDR3 is TGTGCCAGCAGTGATTCGCTAACAGGCCCCTATGGCTACACCTTC.

The V call is TRBV28, the J call TRBJ1-2; tentative D call: TRBD1 (5 bases). This CDR3 has 16 amino acids. Trimming removed 8 bases from V and 2 bases from J, with 21 bases in between. Germline V lookup: CDR1 MDHEN, CDR2 SYDVKM. This CDR3 reads CASGSAGDPRNYGYTF. Written as DNA, the CDR3 is TGTGCCAGCGGCTCAGCGGGGGACCCGAGAAACTATGGCTACACCTTC.

The J gene is TRBJ1-1, the V gene TRBV20-1; D might be TRBD1 (6 bases). CDR1 and CDR2 (germline): DFQATT, SNEGSKA (reference sequence). The length of the CDR3 is 13 residues. The V gene lost 5 bases and the J gene lost 0 bases, with 10 bases spanning the gap. This chain's CDR3 is CSAPGQLNTEAFF. As DNA, the CDR3 is TGCAGTGCTCCTGGACAGTTGAACACTGAAGCTTTCTTT.

This clonotype was seen many times. J is TRBJ2-3 and V is TRBV28; D not resolved. The CDR3 sequence is 16 residues long. CDR1 is MDHEN, CDR2 SYDVKM, per germline. The V end lost 5 bases, the J end lost 0 bases, and 15 bases lay between the germline ends. CDR3 sequence: CASSTILRLSTDTQYF. The DNA of the CDR3 is TGTGCCAGCAGTACAATTCTCCGTCTCAGCACAGATACGCAGTATTTT.

This chain uses TRBV24-1 with TRBJ2-5; D is uncertain. This CDR3 is 10 amino acids long. V gave up 5 bases and J gave up 5 bases, with 2 bases separating them. Germline lookup yields CDR1 KGHDR and CDR2 SFDVKD. CDR3 coding DNA: TGTGCCACCAGTGGGGAGACCCAGTACTTC. Translating it yields CATSGETQYF.

This clonotype showed up many times. V and J are TRBV5-5 and TRBJ2-1, with D tentatively TRBD1 (6 bases). The CDR3 spans 15 residues. V lost 3 bases and J 5 bases, leaving 15 bases between the germline ends. The germline V gene encodes CDR1 SGHKS and CDR2 YYEKEE (reference sequence). CDR3 sequence reads: CASSSTGLRDNEQFF. CDR3 sequence (DNA): TGTGCCAGCAGCTCCACAGGGTTGAGGGACAATGAGCAGTTCTTC.

At least ten counts were recorded for this clonotype. The chain is built from TRBV11-2 and TRBJ2-1; the D is unclear. The CDR3 is 13 residues long. V was cut by 5 bases and J by 5 bases, with 10 bases left in between. Germline V gene lookup returns CDR1 SGHAT and CDR2 FQNNGV. The CDR3 nucleotides are TGTGCCAGCAGCCCCCCCACACACAATGAGCAGTTCTTC. Translating it yields CASSPPTHNEQFF.

This clonotype has just a few counts. The chain is built from TRBV7-9 and TRBJ1-5, with 7 bases matching TRBD1. Germline V gene data show CDR1 as SEHNR and CDR2 as FQNEAQ (reference sequence). The V gene end was trimmed by 1 base and the J gene end by 5 bases; junction bases not matched to a gene: 17. There are 19 residues in the CDR3. The CDR3, as DNA: TGTGCCAGCAGCTTAGGGCCCGCGACAGGGCTCATCATCCATCAGCCCCAGCATTTT. Protein: CASSLGPATGLIIHQPQHF.

This clonotype has a handful of counts. The chain carries TRBV7-6 and TRBJ2-3; a weak D match, TRBD2 (6 bases). Per the germline V gene, CDR1 is SGHVS and CDR2 is FNYEAQ. The CDR3 consists of 14 residues. Trimming stripped 5 bases from V and 3 bases from J, with 12 bases between. CDR3: CASSPGRGTDTQYF. The CDR3 coding sequence is TGTGCCAGCAGCCCCGGCCGGGGGACAGATACGCAGTATTTT.

This clonotype was picked up a small number of times. The chain links TRBV10-2 to TRBJ1-5, with 9 bases aligning to TRBD1. Germline CDR1 and CDR2: WSHSY and SAAADI. The V segment lost 7 bases and the J segment 9 bases; nucleotides outside the gene matches: 4. The CDR3 has 12 amino acids. The CDR3 DNA reads TGCGCCAGCAACCCGACAGGGGGGCCCCAGCATTTT. Its translation is CASNPTGGPQHF.

The rearrangement links TRBV29-1 to TRBJ2-7; 7 bases are a match to TRBD1. The CDR3 consists of 13 residues. Germline lookup yields CDR1 SQVTM and CDR2 ANQGSEA. V lost 7 bases, J lost 2 bases, and 8 bases stayed unmatched. DNA for the CDR3: TGCAGCGCCGCTGACAGGGCCACCTACGAGCAGTACTTC. Translating it yields CSAADRATYEQYF.

This clonotype was detected ten times or more. The chain recombines TRBV7-2 with TRBJ2-7; no clear D. Between the trimmed V and J ends, which lost 6 bases and 0 bases, there was a span of 3 bases. In germline, CDR1 is SGHTA, CDR2 FQGNSA. The CDR3 has 11 amino acids. CDR3 in amino acids: CASSHSYEQYF. The CDR3 coding sequence is TGTGCCAGCAGTCACTCCTACGAGCAGTACTTC.

The chain uses TRBV7-6 and TRBJ2-1; D may be TRBD2 (5 bases). There are 15 residues in the CDR3. Germline assignment: CDR1 SGHVS and CDR2 FNYEAQ. V was cut by 1 base and J by 3 bases, with 10 bases left in between. CDR3 DNA sequence: TGTGCCAGCAGCTTAGGTCGGGGAAACTACAATGAGCAGTTCTTC. Residues: CASSLGRGNYNEQFF. Supplemented by reference TRBV7-6 and TRBJ2-1, the full variable domain reads GAGVSQSPRYKVTKRGQDVALRCDPISGHVSLYWYRQALGQGPEFLTYFNYEAQQDKSGLPNDRFSAERPEGSISTLTIQRTEQRDSAMYRCASSLGRGNYNEQFFGPGTRLTVL.

About this clonotype itself: Since a much larger clone is just one base distant, this may be a read error. The genes are TRBV7-9 and TRBJ1-1; TRBD1 is a possible D gene (5 bases). The V and J ends lost 6 bases and 0 bases respectively, with 11 bases between them. The length of the CDR3 is 14 residues. The germline V gene has CDR1 SEHNR and CDR2 FQNEAQ (reference sequence). The CDR3 is CASRTWGLNTEAFF. DNA of the CDR3: TGTGCCAGCAGAACATGGGGCTTGAACACTGAAGCTTTCTTT.

Many counts were recorded for this clonotype. The chain couples TRBV29-1 to TRBJ2-5; TRBD2 matches 7 bases. The CDR3 extends over 13 amino acids. V gave up 3 bases and J gave up 6 bases; unmatched junction bases: 7. The germline gives CDR1 SQVTM, CDR2 ANQGSEA. The CDR3 loop is CSVDLGGGKTQYF. CDR3 nucleotides: TGCAGCGTTGATTTAGGCGGGGGAAAGACCCAGTACTTC.

This clonotype was counted many times. The genes are TRBV7-9 and TRBJ2-3, with D perhaps matching TRBD1 (7 bases). The length of the CDR3 is 15 residues. Germline V gene sequence: CDR1 SEHNR, CDR2 FQNEAQ (reference sequence). V was pared by 3 bases and J by 2 bases, with 12 bases between. The CDR3 DNA is TGTGCCAGCAGCTTGGCAGGGGGGTTCACAGATACGCAGTATTTT. This sequence encodes CASSLAGGFTDTQYF.

This clonotype was seen repeatedly, ten times or more. J is TRBJ2-7 and V is TRBV28; 7 bases agree with TRBD2. Germline values: CDR1 MDHEN, CDR2 SYDVKM. V dropped 6 bases and J dropped 7; count of bases not matched to a gene: 15. The CDR3 sequence is 15 residues long. CDR3 protein: CASRPPPSGGGEQYF. The DNA for the CDR3 is TGTGCCAGCAGACCCCCTCCTAGCGGCGGTGGGGAGCAGTACTTC.

This clonotype was detected ten times or more. The chain uses TRBV5-1 and TRBJ2-6; 9 positions match TRBD1. Germline values: CDR1 SGHRS, CDR2 YFSETQ. V trimming: 4 bases; J trimming: 1 base; junction bases outside the gene matches: 12. The CDR3 is 19 amino acids. CDR3 sequence: CASSKGQGQPGSGANVLTF. The CDR3 nucleotides read TGCGCCAGCAGCAAGGGACAGGGCCAACCTGGTTCTGGGGCCAACGTCCTGACTTTC.

This clonotype came up many times. V gene TRBV29-1 combines with J gene TRBJ1-1, with D tentatively TRBD1 (6 bases). V lost 6 bases and J lost 7, with 15 bases in between. Germline V gene sequence: CDR1 SQVTM, CDR2 ANQGSEA. This CDR3 comprises 12 residues. The CDR3 protein is CSVTQGRGEAFF. CDR3 DNA sequence: TGCAGCGTCACCCAGGGGCGGGGTGAAGCTTTCTTT.

This sequence joins TRBV5-1 and TRBJ2-5, with a tentative D call TRBD2 (6 bases). Trimming shortened V by 5 bases and J by 0 bases, and 14 bases separated the two germline ends. The CDR3 is 15 amino acids. The germline V gene has CDR1 SGHRS and CDR2 YFSETQ. The DNA of the CDR3 is TGCGCCAGCAGTCTACTAGCAACGGACCAAGAGACCCAGTACTTC. Protein product: CASSLLATDQETQYF.

This clonotype was counted a few times. The V and J genes are TRBV7-9 and TRBJ2-1, with no clear D. Trimming left V 5 bases short and J 8 bases short, with 13 bases between. This CDR3 is built from 13 residues. Germline loops: CDR1 SEHNR, CDR2 FQNEAQ (reference sequence). The CDR3 region is CASSHPGGDEQFF. The CDR3 coding sequence is TGTGCCAGCAGCCATCCCGGCGGCGATGAGCAGTTCTTC. Together with reference TRBV7-9 and TRBJ2-1, the CDR3 gives the full variable domain: DTGVSQNPRHKITKRGQNVTFRCDPISEHNRLYWYRQTLGQGPEFLTYFQNEAQLEKSRLLSDRFSAERPKGSFSTLEIQRTEQGDSAMYLCASSHPGGDEQFFGPGTRLTVL.